The text below deals with one TCR beta chain. The antigen is not known. RNA was isolated and reverse transcribed to cDNA, the sequencing template. Data came from immunoSEQ multiplex PCR; TCRdb stores just in-frame clones and leaves some out. In the table there are about 150,000 clones, about 54% of which are singletons. These data originate in a study of CD8+ T cells in alopecia areata. General study points: Clonality in lesional scalp, especially alopecia totalis/universalis, exceeded that of normal scalp.

In germline, CDR1 is SEHNR, CDR2 FQNEAQ (reference sequence). The CDR3 extends over 12 amino acids. The junction had 4 bases not matched to a gene; V was cut back by 3 bases and J by 12 bases. The chain uses TRBV7-9 and TRBJ2-1; TRBD1 matches 8 bases. The sample was CD4+ T cells sorted from blood. The clonotype comes from a human donor in good health. In DNA, the CDR3 is TGTGCCAGCAGCTTGACAGGGGTAGGGCAGTTCTTC. It encodes CASSLTGVGQFF.